This entry is about one T cell receptor beta chain. Which antigen it targets is not known. No much larger clonotype is one base removed from it; base qualities were not supplied. Using the deep immunoSEQ assay, TCR CDR3 regions were amplified from genomic DNA by multiplex PCR. Extracted genomic DNA from each cell subset was distributed evenly across all wells of several immunoSEQ 96-well plates, and each plate was treated as a replicate. Each replicate PCR for sorted subsets received around 200 ng genomic DNA, equal to 28,000 or so T cell genomes. The purified libraries were quantified using a Qubit 3.0 fluorometer, sized with a Bioanalyzer 2100, and then quantified again using the KAPA Library Quantification kit. Every immunoSEQ 96-well plate was sequenced on a dedicated single-read 150-cycle Illumina NextSeq 550 flow cell. As for the original processing: The immunoSEQ output contained only junctional sequences without quality scores, so filtering could not match that applied to full-length reads. To assign V/J genes and CDR3, sequences were annotated against IMGT germline references using PyIR, a Python wrapper for IgBLAST v1.9. Reads were filtered out if the reads had weak V/J assignments (E-value above 1e-6), no CDR3, stop codons, out-of-frame junctions, or ambiguous translated residues. V3J clonotypes were defined as sequences sharing the same inferred V gene, J gene, and CDR3 amino acid sequence. To compute the percentage overlap between repertoires, the number of shared unique clonotypes was divided by the size of the smaller repertoire. Richness of each repertoire was evaluated using RTK rarefaction, the Chao1 estimator, and Recon v2.1 estimates of unobserved clonotypes. Generation probabilities were computed with OLGA for all TCRbeta clonotypes obtained by the gDNA method from a handful of donors. Held by TCRdb, this immuneACCESS table contains in-frame sequences only and omits some clones. Under half of the omission traces to an unresolved V gene where checked; the cause of the rest is unknown. The V and J calls and clone size were taken over from that table, and D and trimming were inferred from the DNA. The sample yields about 680,000 clones; under 80% were counted once. The top ten clones comprise 1.7% of the sample.

From its cysteine to its phenylalanine, the CDR3 spans 14 amino acids. CDR3 DNA is the only sequence kept; it has 42 bases, read in frame from the first base. V was cut back by 6 bases and J by 3 bases, leaving a gap of 11 bases between them. CDR1 KGHSH and CDR2 LQKENI are derived from the germline V gene. These data come from a study of shared clonotypes between healthy human individuals (dated by TCRdb to the early 2020s). A note on the overall study: The cohort included three men and two women between 18 and 49 years of age. Per donor, leukapheresis produced somewhere between about 0.94 and 9.5 billion PBMCs. To estimate repertoire size and how much clonotype sharing occurs between individuals, the study deeply sequenced the blood TCR repertoires of several healthy adults. For each donor, CD4 naive and CD4 memory were each run on three plates, CD8 naive on two plates, and CD8 memory on one plate. Different laboratories and diverse techniques were used to prepare libraries and sequence TCR repertoires, to increase sequencing depth and limit assay-specific biases.

Donors were healthy HIV-negative adults with no recently reported acute infections or vaccinations. Every donor was a Caucasian adult living in Nashville, Tennessee, USA. CD4+ T cells were enriched by magnetic negative selection; naive cells were then positively selected on CD45RA, and the negative fraction formed the memory subset. After blood collection by leukapheresis, PBMCs were isolated using Ficoll-Histopaque density gradient centrifugation and then cryopreserved in the vapor phase of liquid nitrogen. Purity and quantity of every magnetically sorted T cell population were checked by analytical flow cytometry. Genomic DNA was isolated from each sorted fraction and quantified by UV absorbance on a Nanodrop 2000c. Summary of the overall study and its limitations: Estimated clonotype richness was generally larger for naive than for memory subsets. Sampling was limited to blood, and TCR repertoires in tissue likely differ from TCR repertoires in blood. Clonotypes shared by all four sorted-subset donors showed higher generation probabilities than non-shared clonotypes. Pairwise subsampling indicated that sequencing depth was expected to affect the degree of clonotype sharing among donors. Rarefaction of sorted-subset datasets indicated incomplete sequencing despite the large sequencing depth. Because the study included a small number of donors, the genetic and exposure-history diversity represented was limited. Across a few donors, about 5% of naive CD4, around 3.3% of naive CD8, 2% to 2.5% of memory CD4, and roughly 0.41% of memory CD8 clonotypes were shared.

Sequences were obtained from memory CD4+ T cells sorted from blood. This sample's cell subset or site label indicates: CD45RA-negative fraction. The V gene is TRBV18 and the J gene is TRBJ2-2, with TRBD2 perhaps the D gene, on 6 matching bases. This receptor was taken from a woman aged 30 to 39 in good health. The sequence in DNA is TGTGCCAGCTCGCGGGGCAAGGACACCGGGGAGCTGTTTTTT. It is translated as CASSRGKDTGELFF.